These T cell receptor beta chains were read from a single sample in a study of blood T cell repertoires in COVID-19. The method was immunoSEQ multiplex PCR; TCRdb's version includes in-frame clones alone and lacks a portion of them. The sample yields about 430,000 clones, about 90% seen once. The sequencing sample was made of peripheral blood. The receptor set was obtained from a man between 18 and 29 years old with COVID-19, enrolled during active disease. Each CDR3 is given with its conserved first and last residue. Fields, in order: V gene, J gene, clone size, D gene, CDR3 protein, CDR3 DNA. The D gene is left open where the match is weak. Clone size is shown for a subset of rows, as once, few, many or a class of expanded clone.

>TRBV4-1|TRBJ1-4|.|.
CASSQPQGTNEKLFF
TGCGCCAGCAGCCAGCCGCAGGGTACCAATGAAAAACTGTTTTTT
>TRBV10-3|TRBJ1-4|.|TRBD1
CASGLGGTGSEKLFF
TGTGCCAGTGGGCTTGGTGGGACAGGGTCTGAAAAACTGTTTTTT
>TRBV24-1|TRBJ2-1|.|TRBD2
CATSRDYRGDEQFF
TGTGCCACCAGCAGGGACTACCGGGGGGATGAGCAGTTCTTC
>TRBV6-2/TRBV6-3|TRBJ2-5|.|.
CASSYLASQETQYF
TGTGCCAGCAGTTACCTCGCCAGCCAAGAGACCCAGTACTTC
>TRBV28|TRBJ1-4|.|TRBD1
CASSSDRGPVATNEKLFF
TGTGCCAGCAGTTCGGACAGGGGTCCTGTTGCAACTAATGAAAAACTGTTTTTT
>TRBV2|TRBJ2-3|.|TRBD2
CASTGTSGFADTQYF
TGTGCCAGCACCGGGACTAGCGGGTTTGCAGATACGCAGTATTTT
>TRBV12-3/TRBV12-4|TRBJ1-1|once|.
CASRQEVNTEAFF
TGTGCCAGCAGGCAGGAAGTGAACACTGAAGCTTTCTTT
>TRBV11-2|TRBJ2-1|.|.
CASSFLSGNEQFF
TGTGCCAGCAGCTTTCTAAGCGGCAATGAGCAGTTCTTC
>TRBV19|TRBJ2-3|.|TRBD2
CASSIAPSGGLTDTQYF
TGTGCCAGTAGTATAGCGCCTAGCGGGGGCCTCACAGATACGCAGTATTTT
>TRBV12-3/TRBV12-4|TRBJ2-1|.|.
CASSSQGYEQFF
TGTGCCAGCAGTTCACAGGGCTATGAGCAGTTCTTC
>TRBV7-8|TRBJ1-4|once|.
CASSLMGGVNGEKLFF
TGTGCCAGCAGCTTAATGGGGGGGGTGAACGGTGAAAAACTGTTTTTT
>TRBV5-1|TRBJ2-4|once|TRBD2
CASSLALGPGGNIQYF
TGCGCCAGCAGCTTGGCCCTTGGGCCGGGAGGGAACATTCAGTACTTC
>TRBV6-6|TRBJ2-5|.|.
CASSYGGSLETQYF
TGTGCCAGCAGTTATGGCGGGTCCCTAGAGACCCAGTACTTC
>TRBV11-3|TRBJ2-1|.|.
CASSIRSGPTNEQFF
TGTGCCAGCAGCATAAGAAGCGGGCCAACCAATGAGCAGTTCTTC
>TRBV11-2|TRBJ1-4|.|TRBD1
CASSQQGTIQKLFF
TGTGCCAGCAGCCAACAGGGGACGATTCAAAAACTGTTTTTT
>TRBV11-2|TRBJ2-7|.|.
CASSLGEVYEQYF
TGTGCCAGCAGCTTAGGGGAGGTCTACGAGCAGTACTTC
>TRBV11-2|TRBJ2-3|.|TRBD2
CASSLVAGGFTDTQYF
TGTGCCAGCAGCTTAGTAGCGGGAGGATTCACAGATACGCAGTATTTT